This passage covers 3 T cell receptor beta chains from one sample sequenced in a study of blood T cell repertoires in COVID-19. Clones were read by immunoSEQ multiplex PCR, and TCRdb kept only the in-frame ones, dropping some. The table lists approximately 250,000 clones, 65% to 85% of them singletons. Input material: peripheral blood. The source is a woman between 40 and 50 years old who had recovered from COVID-19.

V is TRBV19 and J is TRBJ2-7; possible D gene TRBD1, 6 bases. The CDR3 runs to 14 residues. The V gene's germline CDR1 is LNHDA and CDR2 SQIVND (reference sequence). V lost 3 bases and J lost 3, with 12 bases in between. The CDR3 DNA follows: TGTGCCAGTAGTATCCGGACAGTCCACTACGAGCAGTACTTC. Its protein product is CASSIRTVHYEQYF. Combining the CDR3 with reference TRBV19 and TRBJ2-7 gives the whole variable domain DGGITQSPKYLFRKEGQNVTLSCEQNLNHDAMYWYRQDPGQGLRLIYYSQIVNDFQKGDIAEGYSVSREKKESFPLTVTSAQKNPTAFYLCASSIRTVHYEQYFGPGTRLTVT.

The chain is built from TRBV28 and TRBJ2-7; 10 nucleotides match TRBD2. The CDR3 is 15 amino acids. V dropped 6 bases and J dropped 5; count of bases not matched to a gene: 10. Germline V gene sequence: CDR1 MDHEN, CDR2 SYDVKM. CDR3: CASSKLAGDMHEQYF. CDR3 nucleotide sequence: TGTGCCAGCAGCAAGCTAGCGGGGGACATGCACGAGCAGTACTTC.

This clone was counted between two and nine times. V usage is TRBV11-3 and J usage is TRBJ1-2; 9 nucleotides match TRBD1. Germline V gene sequence: CDR1 SGHNT, CDR2 YENEEA. J gave up 8 bases and V 1 base, and 8 bases lay outside the gene matches. The CDR3 totals 15 residues. This CDR3 reads CASSLGLQGAEGYTF. The CDR3 nucleotides read TGTGCCAGCAGCTTAGGGCTACAGGGGGCGGAGGGCTACACCTTC.